This is a list of T cell receptor beta chains from one sample in a study of blood T cell repertoires in COVID-19. Libraries were prepared by immunoSEQ multiplex PCR; TCRdb keeps only in-frame clonotypes and omits some of them. The table shows 290,000 or so clones, with almost 90% occurring only once. The sequencing sample was made of PBMCs or T cells enriched from blood (not recorded which). The origin of the receptors is a woman under 30 with acute COVID-19. Each CDR3 is given with its conserved first and last residue.

J gene	V gene	CDR3 protein
TRBJ2-1	TRBV24-1	CATSEGLASGLASNEQFF
TRBJ2-7	TRBV12-3/TRBV12-4	CASSLSFSYEQYF
TRBJ1-1	TRBV19	CASSYRGTEAFF
TRBJ2-7	TRBV9	CASSAGPGYFYEQYF
TRBJ2-5	TRBV10-3	CAISEDTGAGAYETQYF
TRBJ1-6	TRBV19	CASSSGWGGASPLHF
TRBJ2-3	TRBV23-1	CASSQREATSRPTITQYF
TRBJ1-5	TRBV27	CASSSLTGVYTYSNQPQHF
TRBJ1-1	TRBV18	CASSPPDSPYVTEAFF
TRBJ2-1	TRBV19	CATRMGVDEQFF
TRBJ1-1	TRBV10-1	CASSELRGRTEAFF
TRBJ2-3	TRBV11-2	CASSLAPRGTDTQYF
TRBJ1-2	TRBV28	CASSEPVDYGYTF
TRBJ1-2	TRBV28	CASSPANYGYTF
TRBJ2-7	TRBV27	CASRRTGPYEQYF
TRBJ1-5	TRBV27	CASSLSSADQPQHF
TRBJ1-5	TRBV28	CASRVNGQPQHF
TRBJ2-3	TRBV30	CAWSVQQADTQYF
TRBJ2-7	TRBV11-2	CASSSPNQGYEQYF
TRBJ1-1	TRBV30	CAWTAQGGTEAFF
TRBJ1-2	TRBV2	CASSRKQSYGYTF
TRBJ2-5	TRBV5-1	CASSFRGHEETQYF
TRBJ1-1	TRBV6-5	CASSTGTGDSSFF
TRBJ2-7	TRBV2	CASNGERTYEQYF
TRBJ2-7	TRBV28	CASSLSGTGAYEQYF
TRBJ2-3	TRBV11-2	CASSLETGLWDTQYF
TRBJ2-2	TRBV28	CASSTGQNTGELFF
TRBJ2-2	TRBV14	CASESGGANTGELFF
TRBJ1-1	TRBV7-3	CASSPLPGQGTSEAFF
TRBJ2-7	TRBV10-1	CASSPAGTSGRNEQYF
TRBJ1-2	TRBV28	CASSPGGGQRYGYTF
TRBJ2-3	TRBV10-2	CASSRTSGSADTQYF
TRBJ2-7	TRBV7-2	CASSRHPGQSYEQYF
TRBJ2-1	TRBV6-5	CASSYGQYNEQFF